This TCR beta chain was sequenced for a study of blood T cell repertoires in COVID-19. About the study: The United States, Italy and Spain were the sources of the acute and convalescent COVID-19 samples.

In terms of age and location, participants ranged from about 18 to 90 years and lived in about two dozen US areas. Participants' reported clinical history set cohort assignment. Within the 2 weeks before study entry, each person in the exposed group met a COVID-19 case. Germline CDR1 KGHDR, CDR2 SFDVKD. The V gene end was trimmed by 3 bases and the J gene end by 1 base; junction bases not matched to a gene: 4. The CDR3 has 16 amino acids. Measured with immunoSEQ multiplex PCR; TCRdb has only the in-frame clones, and not every one. Of approximately 380,000 clones in the sample, about nine tenths were seen once.

This clonotype originated in a middle-aged woman who had been exposed to COVID-19. The V call is TRBV24-1, the J call TRBJ2-2, with 7 bases matching TRBD2. The sequenced sample consisted of PBMCs or T cells enriched from blood (not recorded which). CDR3 in DNA: TGTGCCACCAGTGATACCCCTAGCGGGAACACCGGGGAGCTGTTTTTT. Encoded protein: CATSDTPSGNTGELFF.